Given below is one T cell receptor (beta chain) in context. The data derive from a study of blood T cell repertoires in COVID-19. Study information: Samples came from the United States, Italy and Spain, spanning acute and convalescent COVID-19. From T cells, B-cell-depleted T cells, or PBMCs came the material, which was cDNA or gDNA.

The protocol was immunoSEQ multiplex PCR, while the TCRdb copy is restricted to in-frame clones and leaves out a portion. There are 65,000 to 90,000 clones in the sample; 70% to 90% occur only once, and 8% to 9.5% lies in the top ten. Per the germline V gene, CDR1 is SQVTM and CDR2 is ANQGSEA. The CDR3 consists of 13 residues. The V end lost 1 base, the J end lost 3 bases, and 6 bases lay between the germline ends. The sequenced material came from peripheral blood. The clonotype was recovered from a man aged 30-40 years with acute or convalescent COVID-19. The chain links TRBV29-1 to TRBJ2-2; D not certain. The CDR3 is CSVEGSDTGELFF. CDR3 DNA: TGCAGCGTTGAAGGGTCGGACACCGGGGAGCTGTTTTTT.